This TCR beta chain was sequenced for a study of CD8 T cells in ankylosing spondylitis. Overall study results and limits: What seemed typical of ankylosing spondylitis blood was a TCR beta motif built from about eight highly homologous variants.

In its sample, this clonotype was seen many times. Its antigen is unknown. Using quantitative 5'-RACE with molecular barcodes, the authors made TCR beta libraries. Via MiXCR, TCRdb re-called the 5' RACE reads, giving one row per CDR3 protein. Here the sample spans 200,000 or so distinct CDR3 sequences, 15% to 20% being singletons. The CDR3 covers 15 residues. V lost 6 bases and J lost 2, with 14 bases in between. Germline CDR1 SEHNR, CDR2 FQNEAQ (reference sequence). The sample comprised blood, either unsorted or a sorted T cell fraction (not recorded which). The chain is built from TRBV7-9 and TRBJ2-1; possibly TRBD1 or TRBD2 for D (7 bases each). The source is a male donor under 30 with ankylosing spondylitis or in good health (not recorded which). Here the CDR3 reads CASSPRGGPYNEQFF. Written as DNA, the CDR3 is TGTGCCAGCAGTCCCAGGGGGGGCCCCTACAATGAGCAGTTCTTC.